These 31 T cell receptor beta chains came from one sample sequenced in a study of Graves' ophthalmopathy and Graves' hyperthyroidism. Beta-chain TCR CDR3 regions were amplified from RNA transcripts. HTBI primers served in a first-round RT-PCR, which a second-round multiplex PCR followed. TCRdb re-called the multiplex PCR reads through MiXCR, storing one row per CDR3 protein. The sample holds around 1,200,000 distinct CDR3 sequences, roughly two fifths seen once. Sequencing input: peripheral blood or thyroid tissue (not recorded which). These receptors all stem from an adult man with Graves' hyperthyroidism.

V gene TRBV11-1 combines with J gene TRBJ2-7, with 12 positions matching TRBD2. CDR3 length: 20 amino acids. In germline, CDR1 is SGHAT, CDR2 FQDESV (reference sequence). V dropped 5 bases and J dropped 3; count of bases not matched to a gene: 20. CDR3 in amino acids: CASSDLPGVTSGGKNYEQYF. CDR3 nucleotides: TGTGCCAGCAGCGACCTCCCAGGCGTGACTAGCGGGGGCAAGAACTACGAGCAGTACTTC.

This clonotype was seen ten or more times. This chain uses TRBV10-3 with TRBJ1-5; 9 bases fit TRBD1. The J segment lost 2 bases and the V segment lost 10 bases, leaving 9 bases of the junction unmatched. There are 15 residues in the CDR3. Per germline, CDR1 ENHRY and CDR2 SYGVKD. The CDR3 region has the DNA TGTGCCACCGGTAGGACAGGGGACGGCAATCAGCCCCAGCATTTT. This gives the protein CATGRTGDGNQPQHF.

V is TRBV11-2 and J is TRBJ2-7, with TRBD2 matching over 9 bases. Losses at the gene ends were 1 base for V and 7 bases for J; bases not matched to a gene: 26. The CDR3 contains 21 residues. Germline V gives CDR1 SGHAT, CDR2 FQNNGV. The CDR3 reads CASSLVERRVAGGPWAVEQYF. The CDR3 DNA reads as TGTGCCAGCAGCTTAGTGGAACGCCGCGTGGCGGGAGGGCCTTGGGCGGTAGAGCAGTACTTC.

This clonotype was seen at least ten times. The chain uses TRBV7-9 and TRBJ2-2; D remains unclear. CDR1 SEHNR and CDR2 FQNEAQ come from the germline V gene (reference sequence). This CDR3 comprises 12 residues. Trimming removed 7 bases from V and 5 bases from J, with 8 bases in between. The CDR3 DNA follows: TGTGCCAGCAAGAGACCAACCGGGGAGCTGTTTTTT. It translates to CASKRPTGELFF. Full variable domain (rest looked up from reference TRBV7-9 and TRBJ2-2): DTGVSQNPRHKITKRGQNVTFRCDPISEHNRLYWYRQTLGQGPEFLTYFQNEAQLEKSRLLSDRFSAERPKGSFSTLEIQRTEQGDSAMYLCASKRPTGELFFGEGSRLTVL.

This clonotype was seen ten or more times. The chain has TRBV5-1 and TRBJ1-1, with TRBD1 matching 7 bases. This CDR3 region has 14 residues. J gave up 2 bases and V 3 bases, and 4 bases lay outside the gene matches. Germline CDR1 is SGHRS and CDR2 is YFSETQ. CDR3 nucleotide sequence: TGCGCCAGCAGCTGGAGGACAGGCAACACTGAAGCTTTCTTT. Protein product: CASSWRTGNTEAFF.

Points on this clonotype: The junction departs from the called germline gene at one end, perhaps through a read error. The chain has TRBV20-1 and TRBJ2-2; 10 positions agree with TRBD2. Germline V gene lookup returns CDR1 DFQATT and CDR2 SNEGSKA (reference sequence). CDR3 length: 19 amino acids. DNA for the CDR3: TGCAGTGCTAGAGCCCCATCAGGGCTAGCGGGGGCCCACACCGGGGAGCCGTTTTTT. Residues: CSARAPSGLAGAHTGEPFF.

This clonotype was recorded at least ten times. The chain couples TRBV7-3 to TRBJ2-5; TRBD1 is a possible D gene (6 bases). This CDR3 region has 15 residues. Germline CDR1 is SGHTA and CDR2 is FQGTGA. Trimming removed 5 bases at V and 0 bases at J, with 13 bases between. The CDR3 sequence is CASSGSGTNQETQYF. DNA for the CDR3: TGTGCCAGCAGCGGATCCGGGACAAACCAAGAGACCCAGTACTTC.

On this clonotype: A much larger clone is a single base away; this may be a read error. DNA of the CDR3: TGTGCCGGCAGTCCCCGTTGGCTAGCGGGACAAGAGACCCAGTACTTC. This codes for CAGSPRWLAGQETQYF. The rearrangement joins TRBV10-3 to TRBJ2-5; 9 positions match TRBD2. The CDR3 runs 16 residues. Unmatched junction bases numbered 15, after V lost 11 bases and J lost 2 bases. Germline V gene lookup returns CDR1 ENHRY and CDR2 SYGVKD.

The V call is TRBV10-3, the J call TRBJ2-7; D not resolved. The length of the CDR3 is 15 residues. Germline CDR1 is ENHRY and CDR2 is SYGVKD. Trimming removed 5 bases from V and 7 bases from J, with 21 bases in between. The CDR3 reads CAISYSAVAVGEQYF. CDR3 nucleotide sequence: TGTGCCATCAGTTACTCGGCGGTGGCCGTTGGTGAGCAGTACTTC.

The rearrangement uses TRBV7-2 and TRBJ2-5; possible D gene TRBD2, 7 bases. This CDR3 is built from 15 residues. Trimming took 7 bases from V and 2 from J, leaving 17 bases between them. The V gene's germline CDR1 is SGHTA and CDR2 FQGNSA. The CDR3, as DNA: TGTGCCAGCACCCCGCGGGGGCGGGGGCAAGAGACCCAGTACTTC. Protein product: CASTPRGRGQETQYF.

The rearrangement links TRBV19 to TRBJ2-7, with D perhaps matching TRBD1 or TRBD2 (6 bases each). The CDR3 has 14 amino acids. V was trimmed by 7 bases and J by 0 bases, leaving 13 bases between them. Germline assignment: CDR1 LNHDA and CDR2 SQIVND (reference sequence). The CDR3 reads CASKLQGGSYEQYF. CDR3 DNA: TGTGCCAGTAAGTTACAGGGAGGCTCCTACGAGCAGTACTTC.

This sequence joins TRBV12-5 and TRBJ1-4, with TRBD1 matching over 8 bases. The CDR3 contains 19 residues. Germline CDR1 and CDR2: LGHNT and FRNRAP. The CDR3 sequence: CASSLYQPTTGGTNEKLFF. In nucleotides, the CDR3 is TGTGCCAGCAGTTTATACCAGCCTACAACAGGGGGAACTAATGAAAAACTGTTTTTT.

This clonotype was observed a few times. The chain links TRBV6-5 to TRBJ1-6; TRBD1 aligns across 9 bases. Germline V gene data show CDR1 as MNHEY and CDR2 as SVGAGI. V trimming: 2 bases; J trimming: 7 bases; junction bases outside the gene matches: 12. This CDR3 is built from 18 residues. This CDR3 reads CASSYEVSTGGRNSPLHF. CDR3 nucleotides: TGTGCCAGCAGTTACGAGGTTTCCACAGGGGGCAGGAATTCACCCCTCCACTTT.

This clonotype was detected ten times or more. The genes are TRBV9 and TRBJ2-2, with D perhaps assigned TRBD1 or TRBD2 (5 bases each). The germline gives CDR1 SGDLS, CDR2 YYNGEE. The CDR3 spans 14 residues. Trimming shortened V by 3 bases and J by 4 bases, and 10 bases separated the two germline ends. The CDR3 region has the DNA TGTGCCAGCAGCGGGGGACCGTCCACCGGGGAGCTGTTTTTT. This codes for CASSGGPSTGELFF.

This clonotype was recorded at least ten times. The rearrangement joins TRBV24-1 to TRBJ1-2, with TRBD1 identical over 7 bases. V shed 1 base, J shed 6 bases, and the junction held 4 bases outside the gene matches. The CDR3 consists of 14 residues. CDR1 and CDR2 from the germline V gene are KGHDR and SFDVKD. The CDR3 loop reads CATSDFDRVDGYTF. CDR3 nucleotide sequence: TGTGCCACCAGTGATTTCGACAGGGTGGATGGCTACACCTTC.

The chain has TRBV5-6 and TRBJ2-7; D gene uncertain. The CDR3 length is 15 residues. V gave up 6 bases and J gave up 0 bases, with 16 bases separating them. Germline lookup yields CDR1 SGHDT and CDR2 YYEEEE. CDR3 bases: TGTGCCAGCAAGAGTCTCGATGTTATCTCCTACGAGCAGTACTTC. Translation: CASKSLDVISYEQYF.

In this sample, this clonotype turned up many times. The V and J genes are TRBV24-1 and TRBJ2-5; a weak D match, TRBD2 (6 bases). V was trimmed by 3 bases and J by 1 base, leaving 11 bases between them. Germline CDR1 is KGHDR and CDR2 is SFDVKD. The CDR3 loop spans 15 amino acids. The CDR3 sequence is CATSDPRTTQETQYF. In DNA form, the CDR3 reads TGTGCCACCAGTGATCCCCGGACTACCCAAGAGACCCAGTACTTC.

This clonotype has at least ten counts. The chain uses TRBV24-1 and TRBJ2-5; the D is unclear. Between the trimmed V and J ends, which lost 3 bases and 3 bases, there was a span of 16 bases. The CDR3 consists of 16 residues. Germline V gene lookup returns CDR1 KGHDR and CDR2 SFDVKD. CDR3 loop: CATSDPLAVTKETQYF. In nucleotides, the CDR3 is TGTGCCACCAGTGATCCCCTGGCAGTCACAAAAGAGACCCAGTACTTC.

This clonotype has a count of ten or more. This chain connects TRBV7-9 to TRBJ2-7; 7 bases match TRBD2. Germline loops: CDR1 SEHNR, CDR2 FQNEAQ (reference sequence). V shed 5 bases and J 3 bases; nucleotides not matched to a gene: 1. The CDR3 extends over 12 amino acids. The CDR3 is CASSGGGYEQYF. In DNA form, the CDR3 reads TGTGCCAGCAGCGGCGGGGGCTACGAGCAGTACTTC.

This clonotype appeared a few times. This chain links TRBV6-2 or TRBV6-3 with TRBJ1-5; the D gene is possibly TRBD1 (5 bases). The V end lost 7 bases, the J end lost 5 bases, and 12 bases lay between the germline ends. The CDR3 extends over 13 amino acids. Germline V gives CDR1 MNHEY, CDR2 SVGEGT. The CDR3 DNA reads TGTGCCAGCAAGATCCAGGGAGATCAGCCCCAGCATTTT. It specifies CASKIQGDQPQHF.

To note about this clonotype: A read error is likely, as this CDR3 ends without the conserved phenylalanine or tryptophan. No DNA is shown, since the ends of the CDR3 on it are uncertain; the CDR3 is the one TCRdb lists. The gene calls are TRBV15 and TRBJ2-5; the listed D gene, TRBD1, was not tested against the DNA. A total of 12 residues make up the CDR3, ends included. The germline gives CDR1 LNHNV, CDR2 YYDKDF (reference sequence). The CDR3 reads CASSSRPGAPVL.

Details on this clonotype: Germline is not matched at one junction end, which may reflect a read error. The chain links TRBV2 to TRBJ2-7; 7 nucleotides line up with TRBD1. The germline CDR1 and CDR2 sequences are SNHLY and FYNNEI. The CDR3 runs 12 residues. This chain's CDR3 is CASSRTGYGQYF. As DNA, the CDR3 is TGTGCCAGCAGTCGGACAGGCTACGGGCAGTACTTC.

As concerns this clonotype: A much larger clone differs from this one at a single base, so this may be a read error. This rearrangement joins TRBV14 to TRBJ1-4; D not resolved. The germline V gene encodes CDR1 SGHDN and CDR2 FVKESK. The V gene lost 1 base and the J gene lost 8 bases, with 14 bases spanning the gap. CDR3 size: 15 residues. The CDR3 loop reads CASSQASGSGEKLFF. In DNA, the CDR3 is TGTGCCAGCAGCCAAGCTTCCGGGTCCGGCGAAAAACTGTTTTTT.

The chain uses TRBV2 and TRBJ2-7; the D gene is possibly TRBD2 (6 bases). Germline V gives CDR1 SNHLY, CDR2 FYNNEI. The CDR3 contains 13 residues. V shed 7 bases and J shed 1 base, with 11 bases lying between them. CDR3 sequence reads: CASTGGMSYEQYF. CDR3 coding DNA: TGTGCCAGCACTGGGGGGATGTCCTACGAGCAGTACTTC.

V is TRBV10-3 and J is TRBJ2-5; possibly TRBD1 for D (5 bases). V was pared by 5 bases and J by 9 bases, with 19 bases between. This CDR3 has 14 residues. Germline-derived CDR1 and CDR2 are ENHRY and SYGVKD. The CDR3 loop is CAISQAQDYQPQYF. Here the CDR3 DNA reads TGTGCCATCAGTCAAGCACAGGATTATCAGCCCCAGTACTTC.

Concerning this clonotype itself: Without the conserved terminal phenylalanine or tryptophan, this CDR3 likely stems from a read error. No DNA is shown, since the ends of the CDR3 on it are uncertain; the CDR3 is the one TCRdb lists. The gene calls are TRBV19 and TRBJ2-5; no DNA check was done on the table's D call, TRBD1. With termini counted, the CDR3 has 8 amino acids. The V gene's germline CDR1 is LNHDA and CDR2 SQIVND (reference sequence). The CDR3 sequence: CASSTPSV.

A note on this clonotype: A read error may account for a junction end that differs from germline. The chain links TRBV5-1 to TRBJ1-4; D is unclear. The CDR3 has 14 amino acids. CDR1 and CDR2 from the germline V gene are SGHRS and YFSETQ. The chain's CDR3 is CASSTRGLDEKLFF. The CDR3 bases are TGCGCCAGCAGCACCCGGGGTCTGGATGAAAAACTGTTTTTC.

This clonotype has a count of ten or more. V is TRBV20-1 and J is TRBJ1-2; D may be TRBD1 (5 bases). This CDR3 is 15 amino acids long. The germline V and J ends were trimmed by 7 bases and 6 bases, with 24 bases remaining between them. CDR1 is DFQATT, CDR2 SNEGSKA, per germline (reference sequence). CDR3 nucleotide sequence: TGCAGTGTGGGTGACAGTCTCATCCTCCCCAATGGCTACACCTTC. Translation gives CSVGDSLILPNGYTF.

The chain has TRBV12-3 or TRBV12-4 and TRBJ1-2; unclear D gene. V lost 0 bases to trimming and J lost 8 bases, with 10 bases between them. This CDR3 comprises 13 residues. As DNA, the CDR3 is TGTGCCAGCAGTTTAGCGAGACCGGAGGGCTACACCTTC. This gives the protein CASSLARPEGYTF.

In its sample, this clonotype was seen many times. This chain links TRBV11-2 with TRBJ1-2, with 9 nucleotides matching TRBD1. V was clipped by 3 bases and J by 5 bases; unmatched bases: 4. The CDR3 totals 14 residues. Germline loops: CDR1 SGHAT, CDR2 FQNNGV. As DNA, the CDR3 is TGTGCCAGCAGCTTGGACAGGGGCGTTTATGGCTACACCTTC. Residues: CASSLDRGVYGYTF.

The chain combines TRBV12-3 or TRBV12-4 with TRBJ1-5; possibly TRBD1 for D (6 bases). The V gene lost 7 bases and the J gene lost 5 bases, with 15 bases spanning the gap. This CDR3 is 14 amino acids long. The CDR3 protein is CASTPGRGHQPQHF. The CDR3 DNA follows: TGTGCCAGCACCCCCGGCAGGGGACATCAGCCCCAGCATTTT.